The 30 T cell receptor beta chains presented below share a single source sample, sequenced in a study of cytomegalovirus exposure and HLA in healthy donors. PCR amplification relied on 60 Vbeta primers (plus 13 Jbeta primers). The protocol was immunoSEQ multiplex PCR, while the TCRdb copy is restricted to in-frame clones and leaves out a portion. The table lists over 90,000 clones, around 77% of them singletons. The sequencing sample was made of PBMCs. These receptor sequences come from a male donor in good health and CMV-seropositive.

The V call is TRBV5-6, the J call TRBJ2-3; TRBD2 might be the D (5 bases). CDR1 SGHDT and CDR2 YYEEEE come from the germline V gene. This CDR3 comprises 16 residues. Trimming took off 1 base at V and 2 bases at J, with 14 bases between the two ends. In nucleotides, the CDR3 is TGTGCCAGCAGCTTGTACCGGGAAACCTCCACAGATACGCAGTATTTT. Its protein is CASSLYRETSTDTQYF.

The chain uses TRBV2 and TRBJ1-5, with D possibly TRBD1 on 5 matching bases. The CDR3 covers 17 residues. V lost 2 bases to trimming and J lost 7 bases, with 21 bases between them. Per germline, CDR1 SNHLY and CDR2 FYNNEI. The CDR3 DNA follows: TGTGCCAGCAGTGAAATTGTGGGAGGGGCGAGGAAACAGCCCCAGCATTTT. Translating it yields CASSEIVGGARKQPQHF.

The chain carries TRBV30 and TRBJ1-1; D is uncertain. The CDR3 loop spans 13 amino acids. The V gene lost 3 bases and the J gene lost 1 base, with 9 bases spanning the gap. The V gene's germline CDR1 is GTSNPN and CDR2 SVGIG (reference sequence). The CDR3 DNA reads TGTGCCTGGAGGAGGAATACGAACACTGAAGCTTTCTTT. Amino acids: CAWRRNTNTEAFF.

CDR3 in DNA: TGTGCCAGCAGTGGAGGGTCAACTAATGAAAAACTGTTTTTT. Its protein product is CASSGGSTNEKLFF. This chain links TRBV2 with TRBJ1-4; no definite D call. Trimming removed 4 bases at V and 0 bases at J, with 6 bases between. Looked up from germline, CDR1 is SNHLY and CDR2 is FYNNEI. This CDR3 is 14 amino acids long.

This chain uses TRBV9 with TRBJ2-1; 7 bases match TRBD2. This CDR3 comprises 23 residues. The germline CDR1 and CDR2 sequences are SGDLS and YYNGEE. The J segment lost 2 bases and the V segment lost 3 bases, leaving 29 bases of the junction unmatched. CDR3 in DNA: TGTGCCAGCAGCGCCCCCCCGACTAGCTCCAGTCCCTACACAACCCTCACCTACAATGAGCAGTTCTTC. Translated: CASSAPPTSSSPYTTLTYNEQFF.

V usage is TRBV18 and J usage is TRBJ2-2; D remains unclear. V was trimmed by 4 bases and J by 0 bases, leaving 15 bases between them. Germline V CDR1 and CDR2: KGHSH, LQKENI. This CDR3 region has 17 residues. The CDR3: CASSLSLVGSNTGELFF. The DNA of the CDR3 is TGTGCCAGCTCACTCAGCCTTGTCGGGTCGAACACCGGGGAGCTGTTTTTT. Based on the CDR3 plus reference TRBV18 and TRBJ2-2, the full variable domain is NAGVMQNPRHLVRRRGQEARLRCSPMKGHSHVYWYRQLPEEGLKFMVYLQKENIIDESGMPKERFSAEFPKEGPSILRIQQVVRGDSAAYFCASSLSLVGSNTGELFFGEGSRLTVL.

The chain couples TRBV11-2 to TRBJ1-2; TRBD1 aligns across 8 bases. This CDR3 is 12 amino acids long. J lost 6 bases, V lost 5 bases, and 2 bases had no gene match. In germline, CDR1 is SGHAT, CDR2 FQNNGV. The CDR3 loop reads CASSQGADGYTF. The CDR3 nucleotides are TGTGCCAGCAGCCAGGGGGCGGATGGCTACACCTTC.

CDR3 sequence (DNA): TGCGCCAGCAGCTTGCTCGGGGGGACAGGGGAAGAGACCCAGTACTTC. Its translation: CASSLLGGTGEETQYF. The chain has TRBV5-1 and TRBJ2-5; 10 positions match TRBD1. V lost 1 base, J lost 3 bases, and 6 bases stayed unmatched. The CDR3 loop spans 16 amino acids. Germline CDR1 is SGHRS and CDR2 is YFSETQ.

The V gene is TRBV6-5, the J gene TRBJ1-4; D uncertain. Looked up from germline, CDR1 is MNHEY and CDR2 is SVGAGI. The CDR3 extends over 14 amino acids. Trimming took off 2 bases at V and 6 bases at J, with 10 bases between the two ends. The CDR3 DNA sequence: TGTGCCAGCAGTTACAGGAGGAGCGATGAAAAACTGTTTTTT. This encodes CASSYRRSDEKLFF.

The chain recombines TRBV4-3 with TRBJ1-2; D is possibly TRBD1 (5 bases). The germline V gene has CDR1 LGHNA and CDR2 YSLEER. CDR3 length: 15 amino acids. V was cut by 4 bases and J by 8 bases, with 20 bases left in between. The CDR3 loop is CASSRMGQGGEGYTF. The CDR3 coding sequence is TGCGCCAGCAGCCGTATGGGGCAGGGAGGTGAAGGCTACACCTTC.

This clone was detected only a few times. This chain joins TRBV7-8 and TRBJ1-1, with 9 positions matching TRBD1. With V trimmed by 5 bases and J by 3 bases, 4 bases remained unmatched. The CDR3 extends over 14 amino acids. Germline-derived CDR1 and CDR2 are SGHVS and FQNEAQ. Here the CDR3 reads CASSTQGADTEAFF. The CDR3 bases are TGTGCCAGCAGCACACAGGGGGCCGACACTGAAGCTTTCTTT.

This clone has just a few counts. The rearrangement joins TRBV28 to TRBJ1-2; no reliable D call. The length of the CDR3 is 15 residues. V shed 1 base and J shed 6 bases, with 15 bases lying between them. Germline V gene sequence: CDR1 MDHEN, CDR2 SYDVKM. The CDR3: CASSLYSQTRNGYTF. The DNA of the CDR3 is TGTGCCAGCAGTTTATACTCCCAAACGCGGAATGGCTACACCTTC.

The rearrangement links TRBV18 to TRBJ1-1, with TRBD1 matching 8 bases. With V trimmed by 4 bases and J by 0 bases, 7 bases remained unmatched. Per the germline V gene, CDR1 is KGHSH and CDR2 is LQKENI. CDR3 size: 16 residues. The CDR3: CASSLGQGVMNTEAFF. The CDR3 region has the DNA TGTGCCAGCTCACTTGGACAGGGTGTAATGAACACTGAAGCTTTCTTT.

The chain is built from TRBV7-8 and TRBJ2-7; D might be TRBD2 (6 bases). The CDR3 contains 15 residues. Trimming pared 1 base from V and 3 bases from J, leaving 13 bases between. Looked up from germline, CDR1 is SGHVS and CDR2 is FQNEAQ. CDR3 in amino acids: CASSLGASVYYEQYF. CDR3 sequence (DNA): TGTGCCAGCAGCTTAGGGGCTAGCGTGTACTACGAGCAGTACTTC. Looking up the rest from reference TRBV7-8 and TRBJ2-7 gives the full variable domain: GAGVSQSPRYKVAKRGQDVALRCDPISGHVSLFWYQQALGQGPEFLTYFQNEAQLDKSGLPSDRFFAERPEGSVSTLKIQRTQQEDSAVYLCASSLGASVYYEQYFGPGTRLTVT.

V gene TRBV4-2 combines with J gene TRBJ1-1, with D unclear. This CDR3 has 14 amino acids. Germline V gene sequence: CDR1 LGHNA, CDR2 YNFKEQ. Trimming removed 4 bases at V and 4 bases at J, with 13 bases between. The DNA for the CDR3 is TGTGCCAGCAGCCCCTCTCGCGCGATCACTGAAGCTTTCTTT. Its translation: CASSPSRAITEAFF.

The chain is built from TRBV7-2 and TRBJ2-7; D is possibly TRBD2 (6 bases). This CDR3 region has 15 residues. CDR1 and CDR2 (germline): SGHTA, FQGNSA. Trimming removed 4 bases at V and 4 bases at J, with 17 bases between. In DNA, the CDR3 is TGTGCCAGCAGCTCCGCGTGGCTAGCGAGTTACGAGCAGTACTTC. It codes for CASSSAWLASYEQYF.

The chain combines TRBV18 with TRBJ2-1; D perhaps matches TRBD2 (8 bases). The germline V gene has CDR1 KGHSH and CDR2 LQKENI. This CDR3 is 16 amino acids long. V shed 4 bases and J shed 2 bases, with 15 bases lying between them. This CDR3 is CASSLGQREPYNEQFF. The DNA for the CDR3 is TGTGCCAGCTCACTGGGACAGCGGGAGCCCTACAATGAGCAGTTCTTC.

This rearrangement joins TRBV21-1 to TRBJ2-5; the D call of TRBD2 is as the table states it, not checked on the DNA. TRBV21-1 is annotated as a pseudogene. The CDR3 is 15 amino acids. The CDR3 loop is CASSRDGTSGNGQYF. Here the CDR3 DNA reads TGTGCCAGCAGCAGAGACGGGACTAGCGGGAATGGCCAGTACTTC.

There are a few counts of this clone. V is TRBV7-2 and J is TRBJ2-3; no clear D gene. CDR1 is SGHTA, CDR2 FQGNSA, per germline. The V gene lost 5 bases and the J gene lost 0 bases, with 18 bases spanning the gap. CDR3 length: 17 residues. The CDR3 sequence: CASSPQVGSSSTDTQYF. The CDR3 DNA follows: TGTGCCAGCAGCCCCCAGGTTGGCTCATCTAGCACAGATACGCAGTATTTT.

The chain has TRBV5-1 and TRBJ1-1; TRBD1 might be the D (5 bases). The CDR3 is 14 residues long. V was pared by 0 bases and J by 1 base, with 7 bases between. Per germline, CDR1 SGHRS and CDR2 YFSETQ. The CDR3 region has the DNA TGCGCCAGCAGCTTGGTAGGACAGAACACTGAAGCTTTCTTT. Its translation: CASSLVGQNTEAFF.

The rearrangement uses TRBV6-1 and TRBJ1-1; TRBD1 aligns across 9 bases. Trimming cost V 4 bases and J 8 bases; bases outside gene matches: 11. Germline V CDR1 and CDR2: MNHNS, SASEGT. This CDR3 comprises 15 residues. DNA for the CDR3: TGTGCCAGCAGTGGACGGGACAGGGTTACGGGGGAAGCTTTCTTT. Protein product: CASSGRDRVTGEAFF.

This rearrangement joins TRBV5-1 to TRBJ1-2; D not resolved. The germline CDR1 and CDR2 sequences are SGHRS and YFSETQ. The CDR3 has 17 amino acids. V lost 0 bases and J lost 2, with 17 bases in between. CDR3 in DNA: TGCGCCAGCAGCTTGGCGGGTGGTGGGAGCCCCAACTATGGCTACACCTTC. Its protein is CASSLAGGGSPNYGYTF.

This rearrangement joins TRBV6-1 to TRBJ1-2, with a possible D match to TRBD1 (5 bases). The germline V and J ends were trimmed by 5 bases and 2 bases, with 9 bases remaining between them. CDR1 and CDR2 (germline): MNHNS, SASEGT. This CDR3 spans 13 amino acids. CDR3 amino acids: CASSYDRNYGYTF. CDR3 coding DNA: TGTGCCAGCAGTTATGACAGAAACTATGGCTACACCTTC.

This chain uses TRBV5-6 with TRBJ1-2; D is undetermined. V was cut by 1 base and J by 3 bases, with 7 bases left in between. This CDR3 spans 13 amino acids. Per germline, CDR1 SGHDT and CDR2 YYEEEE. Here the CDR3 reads CASSLHNDYGYTF. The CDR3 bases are TGTGCCAGCAGCTTGCACAATGACTATGGCTACACCTTC.

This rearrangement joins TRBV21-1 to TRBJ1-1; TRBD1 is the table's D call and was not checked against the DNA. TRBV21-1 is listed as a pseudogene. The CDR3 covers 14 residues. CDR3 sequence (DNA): TGTGCCACCACCAGCAGGTTGCCAAGCACTGAAGCTTTCTTT. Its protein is CATTSRLPSTEAFF.

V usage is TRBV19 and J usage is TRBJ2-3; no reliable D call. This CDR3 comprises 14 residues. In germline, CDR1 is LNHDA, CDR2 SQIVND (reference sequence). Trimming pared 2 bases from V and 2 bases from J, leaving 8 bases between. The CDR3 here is CASSITRFTDTQYF. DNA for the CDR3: TGTGCCAGTAGTATAACCAGGTTCACAGATACGCAGTATTTT.

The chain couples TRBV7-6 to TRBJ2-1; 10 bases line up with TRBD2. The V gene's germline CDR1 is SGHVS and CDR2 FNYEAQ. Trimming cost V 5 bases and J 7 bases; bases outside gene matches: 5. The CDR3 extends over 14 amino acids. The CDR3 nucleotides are TGTGCCAGCAGCCCCAGCGGGAGGGTGAATGAGCAGTTCTTC. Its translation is CASSPSGRVNEQFF.

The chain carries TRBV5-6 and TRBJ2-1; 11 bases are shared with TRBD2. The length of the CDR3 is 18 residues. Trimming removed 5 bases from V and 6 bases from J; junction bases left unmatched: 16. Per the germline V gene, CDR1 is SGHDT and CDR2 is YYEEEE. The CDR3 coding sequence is TGTGCCAGCAGGCCCTCTGTAGCGGGAGGGCCTAGAGTCAATGAGCAGTTCTTC. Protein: CASRPSVAGGPRVNEQFF.

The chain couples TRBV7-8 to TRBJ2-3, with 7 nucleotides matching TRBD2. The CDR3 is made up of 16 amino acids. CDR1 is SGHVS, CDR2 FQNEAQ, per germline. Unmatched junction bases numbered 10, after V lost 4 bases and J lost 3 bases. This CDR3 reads CASSSGRREGTDTQYF. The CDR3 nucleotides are TGTGCCAGCAGCTCGGGGAGGAGGGAGGGGACAGATACGCAGTATTTT.

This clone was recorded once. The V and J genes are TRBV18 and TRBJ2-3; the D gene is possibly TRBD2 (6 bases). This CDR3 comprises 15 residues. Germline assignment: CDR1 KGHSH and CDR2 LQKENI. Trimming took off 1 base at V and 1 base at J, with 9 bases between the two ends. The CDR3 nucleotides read TGTGCCAGCTCACCACGGACTACTGGCACAGATACGCAGTATTTT. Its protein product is CASSPRTTGTDTQYF.